Below, 11 T cell receptor beta chains from the same sample are listed, as sequenced in a study of blood T cell repertoires in COVID-19. Libraries were prepared by immunoSEQ multiplex PCR; TCRdb keeps only in-frame clonotypes and omits some of them. The sample lists some 240,000 clones; 82% were seen once. The sample was peripheral blood. The receptors here all came from a woman aged 65 to 85 with COVID-19, enrolled during active disease.

The rearrangement joins TRBV29-1 to TRBJ1-3, with D uncertain. The ends were cut back, 3 bases at V and 0 bases at J, with 6 bases in the middle. The CDR3 covers 13 residues. CDR1 is SQVTM, CDR2 ANQGSEA, per germline. The CDR3 bases are TGCAGCGTTGAGGCGGCCTCTGGAAACACCATATATTTT. Translation: CSVEAASGNTIYF.

The rearrangement links TRBV6-5 to TRBJ2-5, with 7 bases lining up with TRBD2. The CDR3 is made up of 15 amino acids. Germline CDR1 MNHEY, CDR2 SVGAGI. V lost 6 bases and J lost 2; bases outside the gene matches: 9. Written as DNA, the CDR3 is TGTGCCAGCAGACGGGGGACTAAATTTCAAGAGACCCAGTACTTC. Protein product: CASRRGTKFQETQYF.

This clone was found a few times. The V gene is TRBV27, the J gene TRBJ1-2; the D gene is possibly TRBD1 (6 bases). V was clipped by 6 bases and J by 2 bases, with 13 bases between them. This CDR3 region has 14 residues. From germline, CDR1 is MNHEY and CDR2 SMNVEV (reference sequence). The CDR3 DNA reads as TGTGCCAGCAGCCGAGGGGGGGCCAACTATGGCTACACCTTC. As protein: CASSRGGANYGYTF.

Concerning this clone: At the DNA level, this CDR3 is encoded by other sequences in the same sample as well. J is TRBJ2-7 and V is TRBV3-1 (or the pseudogene TRBV3-2); D call uncertain. Looked up from germline, CDR1 is LGHDT and CDR2 is YNNKEL (reference sequence). V lost 2 bases to trimming and J lost 1 base, with 3 bases between them. The length of the CDR3 is 12 residues. CDR3 loop: CASSQSSYEQYF. The CDR3 region has the DNA TGTGCCAGCAGCCAATCATCCTACGAGCAGTACTTC.

The chain has TRBV28 and TRBJ1-1, with D tentatively TRBD1 (6 bases). Germline lookup yields CDR1 MDHEN and CDR2 SYDVKM. Trimming shortened V by 8 bases and J by 6 bases, and 10 bases separated the two germline ends. This CDR3 is built from 11 residues. CDR3 region: CASGYRAEAFF. In DNA, the CDR3 is TGTGCCAGCGGATACAGGGCTGAAGCTTTCTTT.

This chain uses TRBV19 with TRBJ1-2; no reliable D call. The CDR3 runs 12 residues. The V end lost 5 bases, the J end lost 4 bases, and 8 bases lay between the germline ends. The germline V gene has CDR1 LNHDA and CDR2 SQIVND (reference sequence). CDR3 protein: CASSPGSYGYTF. Written as DNA, the CDR3 is TGTGCCAGTAGTCCCGGGAGCTATGGCTACACCTTC. Full variable domain (rest looked up from reference TRBV19 and TRBJ1-2): DGGITQSPKYLFRKEGQNVTLSCEQNLNHDAMYWYRQDPGQGLRLIYYSQIVNDFQKGDIAEGYSVSREKKESFPLTVTSAQKNPTAFYLCASSPGSYGYTFGSGTRLTVV.

The V call is TRBV6-4, the J call TRBJ1-5; maybe TRBD1 (6 bases). Trimming took 6 bases from V and 5 from J, leaving 11 bases between them. The CDR3 runs to 13 residues. From germline, CDR1 is MRHNA and CDR2 SNTAGT. CDR3 sequence (DNA): TGTGCCAGCAGGGTCAGGGGTGATCAGCCCCAGCATTTT. The encoded protein is CASRVRGDQPQHF.

This rearrangement joins TRBV5-5 to TRBJ2-7; D might be TRBD1 (5 bases). Trimming removed 0 bases from V and 2 bases from J, with 12 bases in between. This CDR3 is 15 amino acids long. Per germline, CDR1 SGHKS and CDR2 YYEKEE (reference sequence). CDR3 amino acids: CASSLETGPTYEQYF. CDR3 DNA: TGTGCCAGCAGCTTGGAAACAGGACCAACCTACGAGCAGTACTTC.

V and J are TRBV2 and TRBJ2-5; tentatively, D is TRBD1 (7 bases). In germline, CDR1 is SNHLY, CDR2 FYNNEI. Trimming removed 5 bases at V and 4 bases at J, with 14 bases between. This CDR3 comprises 14 residues. In DNA form, the CDR3 reads TGTGCCAGCAGTACAGGGGAGGCGCGAGAGACCCAGTACTTC. Residues: CASSTGEARETQYF. The variable domain in full, completed from reference TRBV2 and TRBJ2-5, reads EPEVTQTPSHQVTQMGQEVILRCVPISNHLYFYWYRQILGQKVEFLVSFYNNEISEKSEIFDDQFSVERPDGSNFTLKIRSTKLEDSAMYFCASSTGEARETQYFGPGTRLLVL.

The J gene is TRBJ1-4, the V gene TRBV7-9; D may be TRBD1 (5 bases). V was pared by 5 bases and J by 8 bases, with 15 bases between. Germline CDR1 and CDR2: SEHNR and FQNEAQ (reference sequence). CDR3 length: 14 amino acids. The CDR3 here is CASSPGVGAEKLFF. The CDR3 DNA sequence: TGTGCCAGCAGCCCAGGAGTAGGGGCCGAAAAACTGTTTTTT. Full variable domain (rest looked up from reference TRBV7-9 and TRBJ1-4): DTGVSQNPRHKITKRGQNVTFRCDPISEHNRLYWYRQTLGQGPEFLTYFQNEAQLEKSRLLSDRFSAERPKGSFSTLEIQRTEQGDSAMYLCASSPGVGAEKLFFGSGTQLSVL.

This clone has only a few counts. A much larger clone is a single base away; this may be a read error. Other nucleotide sequences from this sample produce the same CDR3. V usage is TRBV7-9 and J usage is TRBJ1-2; TRBD1 agrees at 8 bases. CDR3 length: 13 amino acids. Germline V gives CDR1 SEHNR, CDR2 FQNEAQ (reference sequence). V trimming: 5 bases; J trimming: 4 bases; junction bases outside the gene matches: 3. The CDR3 DNA sequence: TGTGCCAGCAGCCCACAGGGGGGCTATGGCTACACCTTC. This codes for CASSPQGGYGYTF.